This T cell receptor (beta chain) emerged from a study of cytomegalovirus exposure and HLA in healthy donors. A multiplex PCR was run with 60 Vbeta primers and 13 Jbeta primers. Produced via immunoSEQ multiplex PCR; TCRdb's table is partial and in-frame only. The table records roughly 75,000 clones, 84% of them present only once. Deletions cut 0 bases from V and 2 bases from J, with 15 bases between. The CDR3 extends over 17 amino acids. The germline gives CDR1 SGHRS, CDR2 YFSETQ. The V and J genes are TRBV5-1 and TRBJ2-1, with D uncertain. The origin of this receptor is a man aged 65-85 years in good health and CMV-seropositive. Material for sequencing was PBMCs. The CDR3 loop is CASSLVSATSTYNEQFF. The DNA for the CDR3 is TGCGCCAGCAGCTTGGTTTCAGCGACTTCAACCTACAATGAGCAGTTCTTC.